A selection of T cell receptor beta chains follows, all from one sample in a study of T cells in Graves' hyperthyroidism and ophthalmopathy. TCRdb re-derived calls from the multiplex PCR reads in MiXCR, one entry per CDR3 protein. The sample records 450,000 to 600,000 distinct CDR3 sequences, just under 20% being singletons. Sequenced: blood. All receptors derive from a man aged 40-50 years with Graves' ophthalmopathy. Both conserved end residues are part of each CDR3. Fields, in order: D gene, V gene, CDR3 length, J gene, clone size, CDR3 protein, CDR3 DNA. The D gene is left open where the match is weak. A clone size is listed for some rows: how often the clone was seen (once, few, many), or a class if it is expanded.

D: TRBD2
V: TRBV28
length: 15
J: TRBJ2-3
size: many
CDR3: CASRTSGSGSDTQYF
DNA: TGTGCCAGCAGAACTAGCGGGAGCGGATCAGATACGCAGTATTTT

D: TRBD1
V: TRBV10-3
length: 14
J: TRBJ2-1
size: few
CDR3: CAIRGDRDLNEQFF
DNA: TGTGCCATCAGGGGGGACAGGGACCTCAATGAGCAGTTCTTC

D: TRBD1
V: TRBV7-9
length: 15
J: TRBJ2-7
size: NA
CDR3: CASSFVKTGGYEQYF
DNA: TGTGCCAGCAGCTTTGTTAAAACAGGGGGGTACGAGCAGTACTTC

D: NA
V: TRBV6-1
length: 14
J: TRBJ1-5
size: NA
CDR3: CASSEVGGYQPQHF
DNA: TGTGCCAGCAGTGAAGTTGGGGGCTATCAGCCCCAGCATTTT

D: TRBD2
V: TRBV11-1
length: 14
J: TRBJ2-5
size: NA
CDR3: CASSLAGLGETQYF
DNA: TGTGCCAGCAGCTTGGCGGGACTAGGAGAGACCCAGTACTTC

D: TRBD2
V: TRBV20-1
length: 15
J: TRBJ2-1
size: NA
CDR3: CSAREGGSGRHEQFF
DNA: TGCAGTGCTAGAGAAGGGGGTAGCGGGAGACATGAGCAGTTCTTC

D: NA
V: TRBV5-6
length: 14
J: TRBJ2-7
size: NA
CDR3: CASSSTHGVYEQYF
DNA: TGTGCCAGCAGCTCCACACACGGCGTTTACGAGCAGTACTTC

D: TRBD2
V: TRBV6-1
length: 15
J: TRBJ2-7
size: NA
CDR3: CASSAGLAERYEQYF
DNA: TGTGCCAGCAGTGCCGGGCTAGCGGAGAGGTACGAGCAGTACTTC

D: TRBD1
V: TRBV7-6
length: 16
J: TRBJ1-5
size: NA
CDR3: CASSLGPGGNNQPQHF
DNA: TGTGCCAGCAGCTTAGGCCCAGGGGGCAACAATCAGCCCCAGCATTTT

D: NA
V: TRBV2
length: 14
J: TRBJ1-3
size: many
CDR3: CASRETRSGNTIYF
DNA: TGTGCCAGCAGGGAAACAAGATCTGGAAACACCATATATTTT

D: TRBD2
V: TRBV5-1
length: 15
J: TRBJ2-5
size: NA
CDR3: CASGLTSGAQETQYF
DNA: TGCGCCAGCGGACTGACTAGCGGGGCACAAGAGACCCAGTACTTC

D: TRBD1
V: TRBV6-6
length: 15
J: TRBJ1-2
size: NA
CDR3: CASSYWTGTNYGYTF
DNA: TGTGCCAGCAGTTACTGGACAGGGACAAACTATGGCTACACCTTC

D: TRBD2
V: TRBV6-2/TRBV6-3
length: 20
J: TRBJ2-3
size: NA
CDR3: CASSYSGFEGGSLSTDTQYF
DNA: TGTGCCAGCAGTTACTCGGGTTTCGAGGGAGGGTCCCTCAGCACAGATACGCAGTATTTT

D: NA
V: TRBV29-1
length: 13
J: TRBJ2-7
size: many
CDR3: CSAYFGGRDEQYF
DNA: TGCAGCGCTTACTTTGGGGGCAGAGACGAGCAGTACTTC

D: NA
V: TRBV18
length: 17
J: TRBJ1-1
size: many
CDR3: CASSPRETALMNTEAFF
DNA: TGTGCCAGCTCACCACGAGAGACAGCCTTAATGAACACTGAAGCTTTCTTT

D: TRBD2
V: TRBV12-3/TRBV12-4
length: 15
J: TRBJ2-7
size: many
CDR3: CASSSGLAGGGEQYF
DNA: TGTGCCAGCAGTTCCGGACTAGCGGGAGGAGGCGAGCAGTACTTC

D: NA
V: TRBV20-1
length: 15
J: TRBJ2-2
size: many
CDR3: CSARSGQDNTGELFF
DNA: TGCAGTGCTAGGTCGGGCCAGGACAACACCGGGGAGCTGTTTTTT

D: NA
V: TRBV10-3
length: 16
J: TRBJ2-2
size: few
CDR3: CAITARQVVDTGELFF
DNA: TGTGCCATCACCGCACGGCAGGTGGTCGACACCGGGGAGCTGTTTTTT

D: NA
V: TRBV7-6
length: 15
J: TRBJ2-7
size: NA
CDR3: CASSLGPRGPYEQYF
DNA: TGTGCCAGCAGCTTAGGGCCTAGAGGCCCCTACGAGCAGTACTTC

D: TRBD1
V: TRBV7-9
length: 16
J: TRBJ2-7
size: many
CDR3: CASSLADGQGSYEQYF
DNA: TGTGCCAGCAGCTTAGCCGATGGACAGGGCTCCTACGAGCAGTACTTC

D: TRBD1
V: TRBV5-1
length: 18
J: TRBJ1-3
size: NA
CDR3: CASSLHPGQSPSGNTIYF
DNA: TGCGCCAGCAGCCTCCATCCGGGACAGTCTCCCTCTGGAAACACCATATATTTT

D: NA
V: TRBV6-5
length: 15
J: TRBJ2-5
size: NA
CDR3: CASSYPGTRQETQYF
DNA: TGTGCCAGCAGTTACCCTGGGACCCGCCAAGAGACCCAGTACTTC

D: TRBD2
V: TRBV7-2
length: 17
J: TRBJ2-1
size: NA
CDR3: CASSLTWLAGGPGEQFF
DNA: TGTGCCAGCAGCTTAACGTGGCTAGCGGGAGGGCCGGGTGAGCAGTTCTTC

D: TRBD2
V: TRBV29-1
length: 13
J: TRBJ2-7
size: NA
CDR3: CSVRTSGTREQYF
DNA: TGCAGCGTCCGGACTAGCGGGACCCGCGAGCAGTACTTC

D: NA
V: TRBV7-3
length: 15
J: TRBJ2-1
size: NA
CDR3: CASSLGGGASSEQFF
DNA: TGTGCCAGCAGCTTAGGTGGGGGGGCATCATCTGAGCAGTTCTTC

D: TRBD2
V: TRBV27
length: 19
J: TRBJ2-1
size: many
CDR3: CASSLSSGISNLLYNEQFF
DNA: TGTGCCAGCAGTTTATCTAGCGGGATTTCCAATCTTCTATACAATGAGCAGTTCTTC

D: NA
V: TRBV30
length: 12
J: TRBJ2-3
size: many
CDR3: CAWSVNGDTQYF
DNA: TGTGCCTGGAGTGTAAATGGAGATACGCAGTATTTT

D: NA
V: TRBV5-5
length: 15
J: TRBJ1-1
size: many
CDR3: CASSQLGAGLTEAFF
DNA: TGTGCCAGCAGCCAACTGGGGGCTGGGCTCACTGAAGCTTTCTTT

D: TRBD1
V: TRBV20-1
length: 13
J: TRBJ1-6
size: many
CDR3: CSAKRGQDSPLHF
DNA: TGCAGTGCTAAGAGGGGGCAGGATTCACCCCTCCACTTT

D: NA
V: TRBV4-1
length: 14
J: TRBJ1-4
size: NA
CDR3: CASSLREGNEKLFF
DNA: TGCGCCAGCAGCCTGAGGGAGGGTAATGAAAAACTGTTTTTT

D: TRBD1
V: TRBV5-1
length: 15
J: TRBJ1-5
size: once
CDR3: CVSSSTGVSNQPQHF
DNA: TGCGTCAGCAGCTCAACAGGGGTTAGCAATCAGCCCCAGCATTTT

D: TRBD2
V: TRBV27
length: 17
J: TRBJ2-5
size: NA
CDR3: CASSLVVAGGSQETQYF
DNA: TGTGCCAGCAGTTTAGTGGTAGCGGGGGGGAGCCAAGAGACCCAGTACTTC

D: NA
V: TRBV19
length: 14
J: TRBJ2-3
size: few
CDR3: CASSSSITTDTQYF
DNA: TGTGCCAGTAGTTCCTCAATTACCACAGATACGCAGTATTTT

D: NA
V: TRBV29-1
length: 16
J: TRBJ2-6
size: NA
CDR3: CSVDGTDHRGANVLTF
DNA: TGCAGCGTTGACGGGACCGACCATAGGGGGGCCAACGTCCTGACTTTC

D: NA
V: TRBV28
length: 12
J: TRBJ2-7
size: many
CDR3: CASSLGHYEQYF
DNA: TGTGCCAGCAGTTTGGGGCACTACGAGCAGTACTTC

D: NA
V: TRBV24-1
length: 13
J: TRBJ2-5
size: NA
CDR3: CATSDRSRETQYF
DNA: TGTGCCACCAGTGATAGGAGTCGGGAGACCCAGTACTTC

D: NA
V: TRBV11-2
length: 14
J: TRBJ2-7
size: many
CDR3: CASSFGATADEQYF
DNA: TGTGCCAGCAGCTTCGGTGCGACTGCGGACGAGCAGTACTTC

D: TRBD2
V: TRBV28
length: 14
J: TRBJ2-7
size: NA
CDR3: CASRRTSGTYEQYF
DNA: TGTGCCAGCAGGAGGACTAGCGGGACTTACGAGCAGTACTTC

D: NA
V: TRBV29-1
length: 13
J: TRBJ2-7
size: few
CDR3: CSVEKGGGYEQYF
DNA: TGCAGCGTTGAAAAAGGGGGGGGTTACGAGCAGTACTTC

D: NA
V: TRBV18
length: 14
J: TRBJ1-5
size: many
CDR3: CASSVRSSNQPQHF
DNA: TGTGCCAGCTCTGTTCGGAGTAGCAATCAGCCCCAGCATTTT

D: TRBD2
V: TRBV9
length: 17
J: TRBJ2-1
size: NA
CDR3: CASSPLRPGLANNEQFF
DNA: TGTGCCAGCAGCCCCCTTCGACCGGGACTAGCGAACAATGAGCAGTTCTTC

D: TRBD2
V: TRBV20-1
length: 15
J: TRBJ2-3
size: NA
CDR3: CSVWTPSGSLDTQYF
DNA: TGCAGTGTTTGGACCCCTAGCGGGAGTTTAGATACGCAGTATTTT

D: NA
V: TRBV3-1
length: 14
J: TRBJ2-5
size: many
CDR3: CASSQRAGGGTQYF
DNA: TGTGCCAGCAGCCAAAGGGCAGGAGGTGGGACCCAGTACTTC

D: NA
V: TRBV14
length: 16
J: TRBJ2-7
size: once
CDR3: CASSPPFLWATYEQYF
DNA: TGTGCCAGCAGCCCCCCCTTTTTATGGGCAACCTACGAGCAGTACTTC

D: NA
V: TRBV4-1
length: 14
J: TRBJ2-1
size: NA
CDR3: CASSQLQRYNEQFF
DNA: TGCGCCAGCAGCCAGCTACAGCGGTACAATGAGCAGTTCTTC

D: NA
V: TRBV6-1
length: 14
J: TRBJ2-1
size: NA
CDR3: CASSEGGRVYEQFF
DNA: TGTGCCAGCAGTGAAGGGGGGCGGGTATATGAGCAGTTCTTC

D: TRBD2
V: TRBV20-1
length: 13
J: TRBJ2-1
size: few
CDR3: CSAVAGMGNEQFF
DNA: TGCAGTGCTGTAGCGGGGATGGGCAATGAGCAGTTCTTC

D: NA
V: TRBV10-3
length: 12
J: TRBJ2-7
size: many
CDR3: CAISRDDSEQYF
DNA: TGTGCCATCAGTCGGGACGACAGCGAGCAGTACTTC

D: NA
V: TRBV10-3
length: 12
J: TRBJ2-7
size: many
CDR3: CAIGLRHNEQYF
DNA: TGTGCCATCGGGCTCAGGCACAACGAGCAGTACTTC

D: TRBD2
V: TRBV5-1
length: 16
J: TRBJ2-1
size: many
CDR3: CASSLAGGRAYNEQFF
DNA: TGCGCCAGCAGCTTAGCGGGAGGGCGTGCCTACAATGAGCAGTTCTTC

D: NA
V: TRBV7-2
length: 15
J: TRBJ2-1
size: NA
CDR3: CASSLAGAFGGEQFF
DNA: TGTGCCAGCAGCTTAGCCGGGGCATTTGGAGGGGAGCAGTTCTTC

D: TRBD2
V: TRBV12-5
length: 17
J: TRBJ2-5
size: many
CDR3: CASGLYLAGGSTGTQYF
DNA: TGTGCTAGTGGTTTGTATCTAGCGGGAGGGTCGACAGGGACCCAGTACTTC

D: NA
V: TRBV6-1
length: 13
J: TRBJ2-7
size: NA
CDR3: CASRTRTDYEQYF
DNA: TGTGCCAGCAGAACCCGGACAGACTACGAGCAGTACTTC

D: NA
V: TRBV7-2
length: 17
J: TRBJ1-1
size: few
CDR3: CASSLRQGHIMNTEAFF
DNA: TGTGCCAGCAGCTTAAGGCAGGGACATATCATGAACACTGAAGCTTTCTTT